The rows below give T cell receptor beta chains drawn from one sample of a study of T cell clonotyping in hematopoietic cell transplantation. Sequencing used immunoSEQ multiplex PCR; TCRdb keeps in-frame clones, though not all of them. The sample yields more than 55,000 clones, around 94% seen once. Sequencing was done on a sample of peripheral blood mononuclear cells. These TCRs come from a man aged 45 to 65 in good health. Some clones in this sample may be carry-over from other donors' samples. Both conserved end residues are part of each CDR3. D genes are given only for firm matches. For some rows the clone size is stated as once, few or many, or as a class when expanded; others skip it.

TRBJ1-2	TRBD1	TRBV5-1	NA	TGCGCCAGCAGCTTATATAGACAGGGCGACTATGGCTACACCTTC	CASSLYRQGDYGYTF
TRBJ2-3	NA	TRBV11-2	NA	TGTGCCAGCAGCACGATCCCCAGCACAGATACGCAGTATTTT	CASSTIPSTDTQYF
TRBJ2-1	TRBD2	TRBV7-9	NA	TGTGCCATCCGAGGGCTAGCGGGGGGTGCTATATATGAGCAGTTCTTC	CAIRGLAGGAIYEQFF
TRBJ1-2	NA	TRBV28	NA	TGTGCCAGCCGACACCAGACCCCGGCCGGGAACTATGGCTACACCTTC	CASRHQTPAGNYGYTF
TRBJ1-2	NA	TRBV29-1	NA	TGCAGCGTTTCGGCAGGGTTGAACTATGGCTACACCTTC	CSVSAGLNYGYTF
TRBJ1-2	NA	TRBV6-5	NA	TGTGCCGCGGGGACGGGGGCTCAGGGCTACACCTTC	CAAGTGAQGYTF
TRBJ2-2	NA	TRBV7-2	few	TGTGCCAGCAGCGGAGAGTGGCTCAACACCGGGGAGCTGTTTTTT	CASSGEWLNTGELFF
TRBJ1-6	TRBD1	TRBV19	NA	TGTGCCAGTAGTACCCGAAGCAGGGGGCTGGGGTCACCCCTCCACTTT	CASSTRSRGLGSPLHF
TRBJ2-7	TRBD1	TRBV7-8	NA	TGTGCCAGCAGCCGACAGGGTTACGAGCAGTACTTC	CASSRQGYEQYF
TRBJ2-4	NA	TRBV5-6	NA	TGTGCCAGCAGCTTGGCCGCGTTCGCCAAAAACATTCAGTACTTC	CASSLAAFAKNIQYF
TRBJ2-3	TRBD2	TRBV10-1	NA	TGCGCCAGCAGACAAAAGCGGGACGTAGGCACAGATACGCAGTATTTT	CASRQKRDVGTDTQYF
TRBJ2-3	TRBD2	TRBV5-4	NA	TGTGCCAGCAGCACAAAAATAGCGGGGGGGAGCACAGATACGCAGTATTTT	CASSTKIAGGSTDTQYF
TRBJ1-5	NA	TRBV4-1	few	TGCGCCAGCAGCCAAGACCCGGGACGGCTAAATAGCAATCAGCCCCAGCATTTT	CASSQDPGRLNSNQPQHF
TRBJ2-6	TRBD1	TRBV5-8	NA	TGTGCCAGCAGCTCGACAGGGGCCTCGGGGGCTGGGGCCAACGTCCTGACTTTC	CASSSTGASGAGANVLTF
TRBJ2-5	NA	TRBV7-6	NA	TGTGCCAGCAGCTTAGGTGGGGCCGCCCAAGAGACCCAGTACTTC	CASSLGGAAQETQYF
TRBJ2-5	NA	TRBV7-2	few	TGTGCCAGCAGCTTAGTGTCTCGCGCGGGAGAGACCCAGTACTTC	CASSLVSRAGETQYF
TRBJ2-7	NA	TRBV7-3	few	TGTGCCAGCAGCTTTGGTAATAGCGAGCAGTACTTC	CASSFGNSEQYF
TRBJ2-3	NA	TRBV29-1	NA	TGCAGCGCCGGAGCAGATACGCAGTATTTT	CSAGADTQYF
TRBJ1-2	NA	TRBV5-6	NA	TGTGCCAGCAGCTTGGGGCAGAGAGATAACTATGGCTACACCTTC	CASSLGQRDNYGYTF
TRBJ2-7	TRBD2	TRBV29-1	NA	TGCAGCGTTGGGGTAGCGGGAGCCAGTCGTGAGCAGTACTTC	CSVGVAGASREQYF
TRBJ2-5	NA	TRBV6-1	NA	TGTGCCAGTAACCGGGCCCCTGGGTCGGAGACCCAGTACTTC	CASNRAPGSETQYF
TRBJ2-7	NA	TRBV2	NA	TGTGCCAGCAGTCTGGACAGATCCTCCTACGAGCAGTACTTC	CASSLDRSSYEQYF
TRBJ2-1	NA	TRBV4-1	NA	TGCGCCAGCAGCCAAGTCGACCTCGTCACCTACAATGAGCAGTTCTTC	CASSQVDLVTYNEQFF
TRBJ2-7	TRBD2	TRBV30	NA	TGTGCCTGGAGACAGGGGGCATTTACTAGCGGGAGGGATATCTACGAGCAGTACTTC	CAWRQGAFTSGRDIYEQYF
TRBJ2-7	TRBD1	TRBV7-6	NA	TGTGCCAGCAGCTTCTCACCGGGACAGCTTAGCGAGCAGTACTTC	CASSFSPGQLSEQYF
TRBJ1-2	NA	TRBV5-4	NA	TGTGCCAGCAGCTTGGACCGGCAGCCGGCTAACTATGGCTACACCTTC	CASSLDRQPANYGYTF
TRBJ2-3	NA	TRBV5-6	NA	TGTGCCAGCAGCTCCACAGGGACAGATACGCAGTATTTT	CASSSTGTDTQYF